These 19 T cell receptor beta chains came from one sample sequenced in a study of metastatic and nonmetastatic thyroid tumors. Through MiXCR, TCRdb re-clonotyped the PCR reads. Of 15,000 to 20,000 clones listed, 25% were seen once; the top ten hold 15%. No treatment of any kind had been given to any patient before thyroid surgery. The sequencing sample was made of adjacent normal tissue. Receptors were obtained from a female donor with papillary thyroid cancer or a benign thyroid nodule (not recorded which). Some clones in this sample may be carry-over from other donors' samples.

The chain has TRBV2 and TRBJ2-7, with D unresolved. CDR3 length: 11 residues. The V and J ends lost 5 bases and 0 bases respectively, with 2 bases between them. Germline V gene data show CDR1 as SNHLY and CDR2 as FYNNEI. The CDR3 nucleotides are TGTGCCAGCAGTAACTCCTACGAGCAGTACTTC. Amino acid sequence: CASSNSYEQYF.

This clone was counted only a few times. This chain uses TRBV28 with TRBJ2-1, with D perhaps matching TRBD1 or TRBD2 (5 bases each). Germline-derived CDR1 and CDR2 are MDHEN and SYDVKM. Trimming left V 5 bases short and J 15 bases short, with 17 bases between. The CDR3 is made up of 12 amino acids. The CDR3 spells CASSEGPRLPFF. DNA of the CDR3: TGTGCCAGCAGTGAGGGACCACGGTTGCCGTTCTTC.

The V and J genes are TRBV19 and TRBJ1-5; D gene uncertain. Germline V CDR1 and CDR2: LNHDA, SQIVND (reference sequence). The CDR3 covers 18 residues. V lost 5 bases and J lost 2, with 22 bases in between. The DNA of the CDR3 is TGTGCCAGTAGTTTAGTAGGGTTTATAGGTCGGGGCAATCAGCCCCAGCATTTT. It yields the protein CASSLVGFIGRGNQPQHF.

This clone has a handful of counts. The chain combines TRBV15 with TRBJ1-2; TRBD1 is a possible D gene (5 bases). CDR3 length: 12 residues. The germline gives CDR1 LNHNV, CDR2 YYDKDF (reference sequence). The V end lost 2 bases, the J end lost 8 bases, and 9 bases lay between the germline ends. CDR3 sequence (DNA): TGTGCCACCAGCAGACAGGGTTCGGGCTACACCTTC. Encoded protein: CATSRQGSGYTF.

About this clone itself: At one end the junction does not follow the germline gene, possibly because of a read error. This chain joins TRBV30 and TRBJ1-3; D is undetermined. The CDR3 totals 13 residues. Germline V gives CDR1 GTSNPN, CDR2 SVGIG (reference sequence). The CDR3 sequence is CAWEGNSGNTTYF. The CDR3 nucleotides read TGTGCCTGGGAAGGGAACTCTGGAAACACCACATATTTT.

The V and J genes are TRBV5-5 and TRBJ2-7; D is perhaps TRBD1 or TRBD2 (5 bases each). The CDR3 is 13 residues long. The germline gives CDR1 SGHKS, CDR2 YYEKEE (reference sequence). Between the trimmed V and J ends, which lost 0 bases and 12 bases, there was a span of 16 bases. The CDR3 reads CASSLAPGTDMYV. For the CDR3, the DNA is TGTGCCAGCAGCTTGGCCCCCGGGACGGACATGTACGTC.

By proportion, this clone is medium-sized. Written as DNA, the CDR3 is TGTGCCAGTCGATGGGACAGGGGGGTAGAGAATCAGCCCCAGCATTTT. The encoded protein is CASRWDRGVENQPQHF. The chain employs TRBV19 and TRBJ1-5, with 11 bases that match TRBD1. The V gene's germline CDR1 is LNHDA and CDR2 SQIVND (reference sequence). The CDR3 is 16 residues long. Trimming at V came to 8 bases and at J to 4 bases, leaving 10 bases not matched to a gene. The whole variable domain, filled in from reference TRBV19 and TRBJ1-5, reads DGGITQSPKYLFRKEGQNVTLSCEQNLNHDAMYWYRQDPGQGLRLIYYSQIVNDFQKGDIAEGYSVSREKKESFPLTVTSAQKNPTAFYLCASRWDRGVENQPQHFGDGTRLSIL.

V gene TRBV15 combines with J gene TRBJ1-5; TRBD1 is a possible D gene (5 bases). V was clipped by 1 base and J by 6 bases, with 10 bases between them. Germline V CDR1 and CDR2: LNHNV, YYDKDF (reference sequence). This CDR3 contains 14 residues. CDR3 residues: CATSRVGGGQPQHF. In DNA form, the CDR3 reads TGTGCCACCAGCAGAGTGGGGGGAGGTCAGCCCCAGCATTTT.

This chain uses TRBV30 with TRBJ1-4; 7 nucleotides align to TRBD1. The CDR3 runs 13 residues. Per germline, CDR1 GTSNPN and CDR2 SVGIG (reference sequence). The trim removed 4 bases at V and 7 bases at J, leaving 6 bases unmatched. CDR3 DNA sequence: TGTGCCTGGAAGCAGGGGGTCTCTGAAAAACTGTTTTTT. Its protein product is CAWKQGVSEKLFF.

The chain recombines TRBV7-6 with TRBJ2-1; 7 positions agree with TRBD2. The CDR3 runs to 14 residues. CDR1 is SGHVS and CDR2 is FNYEAQ in the germline V gene. V shed 5 bases and J 5 bases; nucleotides not matched to a gene: 6. The CDR3 spells CASSRDYLNNEQFF. CDR3 DNA: TGTGCCAGCAGCCGGGACTACCTCAACAATGAGCAGTTCTTC.

The V and J genes are TRBV5-1 and TRBJ2-5; TRBD2 matches at 15 bases. CDR3 size: 16 residues. V dropped 2 bases and J dropped 5; count of bases not matched to a gene: 4. In germline, CDR1 is SGHRS, CDR2 YFSETQ. The CDR3 region is CASSFGTSGGMETQYF. In DNA form, the CDR3 reads TGCGCCAGCAGCTTTGGGACTAGCGGGGGGATGGAGACCCAGTACTTC.

This clone was seen more than once but under ten times. CDR3 residues: CATGKREEDTQYF. The CDR3 nucleotides are TGTGCCACGGGGAAGCGGGAGGAGGATACGCAGTATTTT. The rearrangement uses TRBV6-1 and TRBJ2-3; TRBD2 aligns across 9 bases. V trimming: 10 bases; J trimming: 6 bases; junction bases outside the gene matches: 8. The CDR3 is made up of 13 amino acids. Germline lookup yields CDR1 MNHNS and CDR2 SASEGT.

This clone was seen more than once but under ten times. The chain joins TRBV6-6 to TRBJ1-6, with D possibly TRBD1 on 6 matching bases. The germline V gene encodes CDR1 MNHNY and CDR2 SVGAGI (reference sequence). This CDR3 comprises 12 residues. V dropped 2 bases and J dropped 14 bases, with 10 bases sitting between them. The CDR3 here is CASSYHGQSLHF. The DNA for the CDR3 is TGTGCCAGCAGTTACCACGGACAGTCCCTCCACTTT.

By proportion, this clone is medium-sized. This chain connects TRBV10-3 to TRBJ1-2, with 7 bases matching TRBD1. V lost 10 bases and J lost 8; bases outside the gene matches: 7. The CDR3 has 11 amino acids. The V gene's germline CDR1 is ENHRY and CDR2 SYGVKD. The CDR3 loop is CATGTAGGYTF. Here the CDR3 DNA reads TGTGCCACCGGGACAGCGGGCGGCTACACCTTC.

The sample holds many counts of this clone. This may come from a read error, since a much larger clone is one base off. At the DNA level, this CDR3 is encoded by other sequences in the same sample as well. This chain joins TRBV12-3 or TRBV12-4 and TRBJ2-2; possibly TRBD1 or TRBD2 for D (5 bases each). This CDR3 contains 15 residues. CDR3 bases: TGTGCCAGCACCTTTTCCAGGGAAGGGGCCGGGGAGCTGTTTTTC. Amino acids: CASTFSREGAGELFF.

The chain joins TRBV12-3 or TRBV12-4 to TRBJ2-7; D is possibly TRBD2 (5 bases). CDR3 length equals 13 residues. V was clipped by 3 bases and J by 1 base, with 7 bases between them. The CDR3 bases are TGTGCCAGCAGTTTCGGGGTGTCCTACGAGCAGTACTTC. This gives the protein CASSFGVSYEQYF.

The rearrangement links TRBV6-1 to TRBJ2-1; 7 positions match TRBD1. The germline V gene encodes CDR1 MNHNS and CDR2 SASEGT. CDR3 length equals 14 residues. The ends lost 6 bases at V and 8 bases at J; junction bases unmatched: 10. The CDR3: CASRPDRVWDEQFF. The CDR3, as DNA: TGTGCCAGCAGACCCGACAGGGTTTGGGATGAGCAGTTCTTC.

This clone was counted between two and nine times. V gene TRBV6-1 combines with J gene TRBJ2-1, with 9 bases identical to TRBD2. V gave up 2 bases and J gave up 10 bases; unmatched junction bases: 6. The CDR3 contains 14 residues. Germline V lookup: CDR1 MNHNS, CDR2 SASEGT. The CDR3 nucleotides are TGTGCCAGCAGTGAATGGGTAGCGGGAGAGGAGCAGTTCTTC. The encoded protein is CASSEWVAGEEQFF.

The table lists this clone with a few counts. This sequence joins TRBV6-1 and TRBJ2-1; 11 bases line up with TRBD2. The length of the CDR3 is 15 residues. The germline gives CDR1 MNHNS, CDR2 SASEGT. V dropped 7 bases and J dropped 4; count of bases not matched to a gene: 6. The CDR3 sequence: CASTPIAGGYNEQFF. CDR3 DNA: TGTGCCAGCACCCCGATAGCGGGAGGGTACAATGAGCAGTTCTTC.